The rows below give T cell receptor beta chains drawn from one sample of a study of blood T cell repertoires in COVID-19. Method: immunoSEQ multiplex PCR; TCRdb's copy keeps in-frame clones and lacks some. The sample consists of 180,000 or so clones, roughly 85% of them appearing once. The source material was peripheral blood. The receptor source for this set is a woman aged 80 or over with acute or convalescent COVID-19. The CDR3 runs from the conserved cysteine through the conserved F or W. The order of the fields is clone size, J gene, V gene, D gene, CDR3 length, CDR3 DNA, CDR3 protein. A D gene is named only where the DNA matches it firmly. Clone sizes are given selectively: once, few, many, or a class where the clone is expanded.

clone size: -
J gene: TRBJ2-5
V gene: TRBV27
D gene: -
CDR3 length: 14
CDR3 DNA: TGTGCCAGCAGACCCAACTGGGAGCAAGAGACCCAGTACTTC
CDR3 protein: CASRPNWEQETQYF

clone size: -
J gene: TRBJ1-4
V gene: TRBV24-1
D gene: TRBD1
CDR3 length: 16
CDR3 DNA: TGTGCCACCAGTGATCCGCAGGGGGTTGCTGGGGAAAAACTGTTTTTT
CDR3 protein: CATSDPQGVAGEKLFF

clone size: -
J gene: TRBJ2-1
V gene: TRBV29-1
D gene: TRBD1
CDR3 length: 13
CDR3 DNA: TGCAGCGCCGAGGGACAGGGTCGGAATGAGCAGTTCTTC
CDR3 protein: CSAEGQGRNEQFF

clone size: -
J gene: TRBJ2-1
V gene: TRBV29-1
D gene: TRBD2
CDR3 length: 16
CDR3 DNA: TGCAGCGTTGAACCTAGGGAGGCTAGCGGATACAATGAGCAGTTCTTC
CDR3 protein: CSVEPREASGYNEQFF

clone size: -
J gene: TRBJ1-3
V gene: TRBV10-1
D gene: -
CDR3 length: 14
CDR3 DNA: TGCGCCAGCAGCCGAGGTGACTCTGGAAACACCATATATTTT
CDR3 protein: CASSRGDSGNTIYF

clone size: -
J gene: TRBJ2-3
V gene: TRBV30
D gene: -
CDR3 length: 14
CDR3 DNA: TGTGCCTGGAGTAGGGCGGGAAAGGCAGATACGCAGTATTTT
CDR3 protein: CAWSRAGKADTQYF

clone size: once
J gene: TRBJ2-3
V gene: TRBV19
D gene: -
CDR3 length: 14
CDR3 DNA: TGTGCCAGTAGGGTCAGGGTAGGGACAGATACGCAGTATTTT
CDR3 protein: CASRVRVGTDTQYF

clone size: -
J gene: TRBJ1-5
V gene: TRBV19
D gene: -
CDR3 length: 17
CDR3 DNA: TGTGCCAGTAGTATAGATCTAGGCCCAGCTAGAGGACAGCCCCAGCATTTT
CDR3 protein: CASSIDLGPARGQPQHF

clone size: -
J gene: TRBJ1-2
V gene: TRBV6-5
D gene: -
CDR3 length: 11
CDR3 DNA: TGTGCCAGCAGGGACACCTATGGCTACACCTTC
CDR3 protein: CASRDTYGYTF

clone size: -
J gene: TRBJ1-5
V gene: TRBV9
D gene: TRBD1
CDR3 length: 15
CDR3 DNA: TGTGCCAGCAGCGCGGGACAGGGGGCGAGTCAGCCCCAGCATTTT
CDR3 protein: CASSAGQGASQPQHF

clone size: -
J gene: TRBJ2-2
V gene: TRBV7-2
D gene: -
CDR3 length: 16
CDR3 DNA: TGTGCCAGCAGCTTTTTGGTATCCGGGGTTACCGGGGAGCTGTTTTTT
CDR3 protein: CASSFLVSGVTGELFF

clone size: -
J gene: TRBJ1-1
V gene: TRBV7-9
D gene: -
CDR3 length: 14
CDR3 DNA: TGTGCCAGCAGCTTAAGTACAGCAGGGGATCAAGCTTTCTTT
CDR3 protein: CASSLSTAGDQAFF

clone size: -
J gene: TRBJ1-4
V gene: TRBV6-5
D gene: TRBD1
CDR3 length: 16
CDR3 DNA: TGTGCCAGCAGTTCCGGGACAGGGGGACCAAATGAAAAACTGTTTTTT
CDR3 protein: CASSSGTGGPNEKLFF

clone size: -
J gene: TRBJ2-2
V gene: TRBV4-3
D gene: TRBD1
CDR3 length: 15
CDR3 DNA: TGCGCCAGCAGCCAAGACAGGGGGCTAACCGGGGAGCTGTTTTTT
CDR3 protein: CASSQDRGLTGELFF

clone size: once
J gene: TRBJ1-1
V gene: TRBV5-1
D gene: TRBD1
CDR3 length: 14
CDR3 DNA: TGCGCCAGCACCCTGGGACAGGGGGGGACTGAAGCTTTCTTT
CDR3 protein: CASTLGQGGTEAFF

clone size: -
J gene: TRBJ1-1
V gene: TRBV7-6
D gene: TRBD1
CDR3 length: 13
CDR3 DNA: TGTGCCAGCAGCTTTAGACAGGGCACTGAAGCTTTCTTT
CDR3 protein: CASSFRQGTEAFF

clone size: -
J gene: TRBJ2-1
V gene: TRBV7-3
D gene: -
CDR3 length: 15
CDR3 DNA: TGTGCCAGCAGCTCCTTAGCAAGCACCTACAATGAGCAGTTCTTC
CDR3 protein: CASSSLASTYNEQFF

clone size: -
J gene: TRBJ1-6
V gene: TRBV3-1/TRBV3-2
D gene: -
CDR3 length: 18
CDR3 DNA: TGTGCCAGCAGCCAAGATGTGGGTAGGGGAAGGAGGGATTCACCCCTCCACTTT
CDR3 protein: CASSQDVGRGRRDSPLHF

clone size: -
J gene: TRBJ2-1
V gene: TRBV27
D gene: TRBD2
CDR3 length: 20
CDR3 DNA: TGTGCCAGCCGACTTATACCTGGACTAGCGGGATATAACCTGGGGAATGAGCAGTTCTTC
CDR3 protein: CASRLIPGLAGYNLGNEQFF

clone size: -
J gene: TRBJ2-5
V gene: TRBV18
D gene: TRBD2
CDR3 length: 14
CDR3 DNA: TGTGCCAGCTCACCCACTAGCGGCCAAGAGACCCAGTACTTC
CDR3 protein: CASSPTSGQETQYF

clone size: -
J gene: TRBJ2-7
V gene: TRBV6-5
D gene: -
CDR3 length: 13
CDR3 DNA: TGTGCCAGCAGTTACAGACAGGCTGGGGGGCAGTACTTC
CDR3 protein: CASSYRQAGGQYF

clone size: -
J gene: TRBJ1-1
V gene: TRBV29-1
D gene: -
CDR3 length: 16
CDR3 DNA: TGCAGCGTTACTGGGACTGCGGACGGGATGGGCACTGAAGCTTTCTTT
CDR3 protein: CSVTGTADGMGTEAFF

clone size: -
J gene: TRBJ1-2
V gene: TRBV6-5
D gene: -
CDR3 length: 14
CDR3 DNA: TGTGCCAGCAGGTCCGGTCGGTCAGGGTTTGGCTACACCTTC
CDR3 protein: CASRSGRSGFGYTF

clone size: -
J gene: TRBJ2-7
V gene: TRBV29-1
D gene: -
CDR3 length: 18
CDR3 DNA: TGCAGCGTTGTGTGGTTCCCCCCCCGGAGCGGGCCCCTCAACGAGCAGTACTTC
CDR3 protein: CSVVWFPPRSGPLNEQYF

clone size: -
J gene: TRBJ2-2
V gene: TRBV7-7
D gene: -
CDR3 length: 12
CDR3 DNA: TGTGCTAGCGGATCCCAGGGCGGGGAGCTGTTTTTT
CDR3 protein: CASGSQGGELFF

clone size: few
J gene: TRBJ2-3
V gene: TRBV4-2
D gene: -
CDR3 length: 15
CDR3 DNA: TGTGCCAGCAGCCAAGAATTCGGGAGTCGTGATACGCAGTATTTT
CDR3 protein: CASSQEFGSRDTQYF

clone size: few
J gene: TRBJ1-5
V gene: TRBV3-1/TRBV3-2
D gene: -
CDR3 length: 13
CDR3 DNA: TGTGCCAGCAGCCACCAGGGTGAGCAGCCCCAGCATTTT
CDR3 protein: CASSHQGEQPQHF

clone size: once
J gene: TRBJ2-1
V gene: TRBV20-1
D gene: TRBD2
CDR3 length: 15
CDR3 DNA: TGCAGTGCTAGTCGGGGGGCTAGCGGGAGCAATGAGCAGTTCTTC
CDR3 protein: CSASRGASGSNEQFF

clone size: -
J gene: TRBJ2-5
V gene: TRBV30
D gene: TRBD2
CDR3 length: 15
CDR3 DNA: TGTGCCTGGAGTGTACGTCTAGCGGGAGGAGAGACCCAGTACTTC
CDR3 protein: CAWSVRLAGGETQYF

clone size: -
J gene: TRBJ2-1
V gene: TRBV6-2/TRBV6-3
D gene: TRBD2
CDR3 length: 15
CDR3 DNA: TGTGCCAGCAGCCCACTAGCGGGAGATCTGAATGAGCAGTTCTTC
CDR3 protein: CASSPLAGDLNEQFF

clone size: -
J gene: TRBJ1-1
V gene: TRBV12-5
D gene: -
CDR3 length: 14
CDR3 DNA: TGTGCTAGTGGCCTGGGGGGGGAGGCGACTGAAGCTTTCTTT
CDR3 protein: CASGLGGEATEAFF

clone size: -
J gene: TRBJ1-1
V gene: TRBV12-3/TRBV12-4
D gene: TRBD1
CDR3 length: 13
CDR3 DNA: TGTGCCAGTAAACAGGGGGCACGGACTGAAGCTTTCTTT
CDR3 protein: CASKQGARTEAFF

clone size: once
J gene: TRBJ2-1
V gene: TRBV10-3
D gene: TRBD2
CDR3 length: 14
CDR3 DNA: TGTGCCATCAGCGGGACTAGGGGAGGCAATGAGCAGTTCTTC
CDR3 protein: CAISGTRGGNEQFF

clone size: once
J gene: TRBJ2-7
V gene: TRBV6-5
D gene: -
CDR3 length: 13
CDR3 DNA: TGTGCCAGCAGGAAGACAGGAAGCTACGAGCAGTACTTC
CDR3 protein: CASRKTGSYEQYF

clone size: once
J gene: TRBJ2-1
V gene: TRBV9
D gene: TRBD1
CDR3 length: 16
CDR3 DNA: TGTGCCAGCAGCGTAGGTGGACAGGGGAGGTTGAATGAGCAGTTCTTC
CDR3 protein: CASSVGGQGRLNEQFF

clone size: few
J gene: TRBJ2-7
V gene: TRBV9
D gene: -
CDR3 length: 13
CDR3 DNA: TGTGCCAGCAGCGCTTACAACTCCTACGAGCAGTACTTC
CDR3 protein: CASSAYNSYEQYF

clone size: -
J gene: TRBJ1-1
V gene: TRBV6-1
D gene: TRBD1
CDR3 length: 18
CDR3 DNA: TGTGCCAGCAGTGAAGGGCTTGGGGACAGGGGGCTGTACACTGAAGCTTTCTTT
CDR3 protein: CASSEGLGDRGLYTEAFF

clone size: -
J gene: TRBJ1-5
V gene: TRBV5-1
D gene: -
CDR3 length: 14
CDR3 DNA: TGCGCCAGCAGCTTGGGAGGAGGGGATCAGCCCCAGCATTTT
CDR3 protein: CASSLGGGDQPQHF

clone size: once
J gene: TRBJ1-5
V gene: TRBV19
D gene: -
CDR3 length: 14
CDR3 DNA: TGTGCCAGTAGTATAGTTCGGGGGAATCAGCCCCAGCATTTT
CDR3 protein: CASSIVRGNQPQHF

clone size: -
J gene: TRBJ2-1
V gene: TRBV3-1/TRBV3-2
D gene: TRBD2
CDR3 length: 14
CDR3 DNA: TGTGCCAGCAGCCTCTTAGCGGGAGGGAGTGAGCAGTTCTTC
CDR3 protein: CASSLLAGGSEQFF

clone size: -
J gene: TRBJ1-2
V gene: TRBV5-1
D gene: TRBD1
CDR3 length: 13
CDR3 DNA: TGCGCCAGCAGCGCTGGACAGGGCTATGGCTACACCTTC
CDR3 protein: CASSAGQGYGYTF

clone size: -
J gene: TRBJ2-3
V gene: TRBV7-8
D gene: -
CDR3 length: 15
CDR3 DNA: TGTGCCAGCATCCCACTGACGGGGTTCACAGATACGCAGTATTTT
CDR3 protein: CASIPLTGFTDTQYF

clone size: -
J gene: TRBJ1-2
V gene: TRBV7-8
D gene: -
CDR3 length: 15
CDR3 DNA: TGTGCCAGCAGCTTAATTTTCACGGGGGTATATGGCTACACCTTC
CDR3 protein: CASSLIFTGVYGYTF

clone size: -
J gene: TRBJ2-6
V gene: TRBV11-2
D gene: TRBD2
CDR3 length: 18
CDR3 DNA: TGTGCCAGCAGCCCCTATCGGACTAGCGGCTCTGGGGCCAACGTCCTGACTTTC
CDR3 protein: CASSPYRTSGSGANVLTF

clone size: -
J gene: TRBJ1-2
V gene: TRBV4-1
D gene: -
CDR3 length: 13
CDR3 DNA: TGCGCCAGCAGCCAAGACGTCAGCTATGGCTACACCTTC
CDR3 protein: CASSQDVSYGYTF

clone size: -
J gene: TRBJ1-6
V gene: TRBV7-6
D gene: -
CDR3 length: 14
CDR3 DNA: TGTGCCAGCAGCTTTCGATTCGGTGGTTCACCCCTCCACTTT
CDR3 protein: CASSFRFGGSPLHF